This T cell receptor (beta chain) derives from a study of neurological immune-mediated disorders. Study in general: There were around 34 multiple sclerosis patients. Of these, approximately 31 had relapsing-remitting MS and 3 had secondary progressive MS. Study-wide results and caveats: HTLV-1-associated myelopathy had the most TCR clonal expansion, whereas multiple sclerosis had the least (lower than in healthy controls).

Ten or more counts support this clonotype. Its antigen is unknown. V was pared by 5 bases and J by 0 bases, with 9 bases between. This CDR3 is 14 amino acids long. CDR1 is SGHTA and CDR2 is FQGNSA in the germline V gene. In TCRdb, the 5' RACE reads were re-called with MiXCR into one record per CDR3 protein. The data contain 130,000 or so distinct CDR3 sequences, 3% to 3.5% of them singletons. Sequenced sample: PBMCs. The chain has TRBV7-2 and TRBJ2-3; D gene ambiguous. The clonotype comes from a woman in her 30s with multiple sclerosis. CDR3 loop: CASSRRFSTDTQYF. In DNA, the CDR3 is TGTGCCAGCAGCCGCAGATTTAGCACAGATACGCAGTATTTT.